This T cell receptor beta chain was recovered during a study of patients and donors after allogeneic stem cell transplantation. Each CDR3 protein is one row after TCRdb ran MiXCR on the RT-PCR reads. This repertoire shows some 200,000 distinct CDR3 sequences, around two fifths found once; its top ten account for about 33%. The CDR3 contains 14 residues. CDR1 is SEHNR and CDR2 is FQNEAQ in the germline V gene (reference sequence). V gave up 2 bases and J gave up 3 bases, with 8 bases separating them. This clonotype originated in a human donor who was either an allogeneic HSCT recipient or a stem cell or donor lymphocyte infusion donor (not recorded which). It is not recorded whose cells these are; they may come from a transplant donor. The sequenced material came from blood, either unsorted or a sorted T cell fraction (not recorded which). The rearrangement uses TRBV7-9 and TRBJ1-5; TRBD1 might be the D (5 bases). The CDR3 protein is CASSLPGINQPQHF. The CDR3 region has the DNA TGTGCCAGCAGCTTACCAGGGATCAATCAGCCCCAGCATTTT.